This TCR beta chain was sequenced in a study of early T cells in non-severe SARS-CoV-2 infection. This clonotype was detected ten times or more. TCRdb passed the 5' RACE reads through MiXCR, listing each CDR3 protein once. The data hold about 60,000 distinct CDR3 sequences, with approximately 13% observed a single time. Between the trimmed V and J ends, which lost 5 bases and 4 bases, there was a span of 15 bases. Germline V gene data show CDR1 as SGHTA and CDR2 as FQGTGA. The CDR3 runs to 15 residues. This receptor was identified in an adult who was a healthcare worker with PCR-confirmed SARS-CoV-2 infection or an uninfected control (not recorded which). The material sequenced was whole blood. This chain connects TRBV7-3 to TRBJ2-1; D perhaps matches TRBD1 (6 bases). The CDR3 is CASSPYSTGYNEQFF. DNA for the CDR3: TGTGCCAGCAGCCCGTATTCCACAGGGTACAATGAGCAGTTCTTC.